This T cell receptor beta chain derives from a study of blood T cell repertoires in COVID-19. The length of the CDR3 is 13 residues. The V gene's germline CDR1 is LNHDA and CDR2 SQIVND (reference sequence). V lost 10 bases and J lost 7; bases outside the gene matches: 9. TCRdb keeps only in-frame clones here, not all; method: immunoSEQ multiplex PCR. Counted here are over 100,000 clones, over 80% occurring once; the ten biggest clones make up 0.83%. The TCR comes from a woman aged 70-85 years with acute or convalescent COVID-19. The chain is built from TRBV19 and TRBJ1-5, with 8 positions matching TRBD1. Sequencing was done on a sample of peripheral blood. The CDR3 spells CATKDRVDQPQHF. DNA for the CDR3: TGTGCCACCAAGGACAGGGTGGACCAGCCCCAGCATTTT.